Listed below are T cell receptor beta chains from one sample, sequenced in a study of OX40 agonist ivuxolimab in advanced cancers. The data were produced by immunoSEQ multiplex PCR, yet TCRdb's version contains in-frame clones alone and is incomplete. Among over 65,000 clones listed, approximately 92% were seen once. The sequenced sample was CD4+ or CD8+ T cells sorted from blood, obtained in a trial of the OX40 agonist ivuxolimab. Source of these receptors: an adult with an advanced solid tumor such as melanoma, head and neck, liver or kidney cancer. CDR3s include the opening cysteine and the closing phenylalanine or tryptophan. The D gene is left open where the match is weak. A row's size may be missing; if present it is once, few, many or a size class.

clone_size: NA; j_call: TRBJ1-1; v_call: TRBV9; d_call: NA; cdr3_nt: TGTGCCAGCAGCGTAGTTGGGGGGAGCAACACTGAAGCTTTCTTT; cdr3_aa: CASSVVGGSNTEAFF
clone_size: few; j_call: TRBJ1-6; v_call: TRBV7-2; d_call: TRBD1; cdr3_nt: TGTGCCAGCAGCTTAGGGGGACAGGGTTCACCCCTCCACTTT; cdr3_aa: CASSLGGQGSPLHF
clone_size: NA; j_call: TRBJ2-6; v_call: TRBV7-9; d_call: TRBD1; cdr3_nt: TGTGCCAGCAGCCCAGGGACAGGGGGCCGTGGGGCCAACGTCCTGACTTTC; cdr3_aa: CASSPGTGGRGANVLTF
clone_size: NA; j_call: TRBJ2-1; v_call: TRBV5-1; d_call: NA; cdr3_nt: TGCGCCAGCAGCCGGGACGGGGACACCCACAATGAGCAGTTCTTC; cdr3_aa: CASSRDGDTHNEQFF
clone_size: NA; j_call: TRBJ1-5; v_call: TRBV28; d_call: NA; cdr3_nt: TGTGCCAGCTTCGGGAGCAATCAGCCCCAGCATTTT; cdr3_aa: CASFGSNQPQHF
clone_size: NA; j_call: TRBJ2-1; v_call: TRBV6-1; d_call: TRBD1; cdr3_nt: TGTGCCAGCAGTGAACTCGGGACAGGGTTTCCCTACAATGAGCAGTTCTTC; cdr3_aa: CASSELGTGFPYNEQFF
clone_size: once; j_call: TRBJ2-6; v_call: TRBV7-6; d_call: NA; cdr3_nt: TGTGCCAGCAGCTTAGTGGGGGTCTTGGGGGCCAACGTCCTGACTTTC; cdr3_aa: CASSLVGVLGANVLTF
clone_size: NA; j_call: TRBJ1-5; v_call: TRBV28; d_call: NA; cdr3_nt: TGTGCCAGCTCCCTCTTTTTGGGTCAGCCCCAGCATTTT; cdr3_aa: CASSLFLGQPQHF
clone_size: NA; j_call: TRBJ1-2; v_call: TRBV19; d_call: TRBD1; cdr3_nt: TGTGCCAGTAGTATAGATCCTGGACAGGGCTATGGCTACACCTTC; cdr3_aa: CASSIDPGQGYGYTF
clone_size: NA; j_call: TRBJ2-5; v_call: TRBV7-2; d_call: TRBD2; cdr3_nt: TGTGCCAGCAGCTCCAAGACTAGCGGGAGTCTGGAGACCCAGTACTTC; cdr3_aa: CASSSKTSGSLETQYF
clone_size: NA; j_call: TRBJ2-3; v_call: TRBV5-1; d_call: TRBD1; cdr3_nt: TGCGCCAGCAGAAGGGCGCCGGGACAGGGGCACGATACGCAGTATTTT; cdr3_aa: CASRRAPGQGHDTQYF
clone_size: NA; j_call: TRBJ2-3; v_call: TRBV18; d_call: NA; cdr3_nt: TGTGCCAGCTCACCACGGGAAAGCACAGATACGCAGTATTTT; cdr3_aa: CASSPRESTDTQYF
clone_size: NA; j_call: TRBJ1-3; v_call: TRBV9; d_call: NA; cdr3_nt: TGTGCCAGCAGCGCGGACAGAGGCTCTGGAAACACCATATATTTT; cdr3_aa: CASSADRGSGNTIYF
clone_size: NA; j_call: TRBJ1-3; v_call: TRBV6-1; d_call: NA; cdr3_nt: TGTGCCAGCAGGAACCGGGACTACTCTGGAAACACCATATATTTT; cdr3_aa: CASRNRDYSGNTIYF
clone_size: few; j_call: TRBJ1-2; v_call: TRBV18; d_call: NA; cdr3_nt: TGTGCCAGCTCACCAAGCAGGGGAGATGGCTACACCTTC; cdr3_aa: CASSPSRGDGYTF
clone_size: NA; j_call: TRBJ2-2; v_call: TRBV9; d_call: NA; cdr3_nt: TGTGCCAGCAGCGACCGGGACTCCTGGGGCACCGGGGAGCTGTTTTTT; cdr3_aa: CASSDRDSWGTGELFF
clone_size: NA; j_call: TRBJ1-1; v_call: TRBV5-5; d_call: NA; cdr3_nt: TGTGCCAGCAGCTTGGGAGGAGGGGAGAACACTGAAGCTTTCTTT; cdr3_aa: CASSLGGGENTEAFF
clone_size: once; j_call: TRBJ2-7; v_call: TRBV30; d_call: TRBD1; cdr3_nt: TGTGCCTGGAGTGCTGATATAGGACAGGTCCAGTACTTC; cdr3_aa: CAWSADIGQVQYF
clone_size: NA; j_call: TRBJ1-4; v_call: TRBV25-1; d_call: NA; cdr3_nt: TGTGCCAGCAGTGCGACGGAACCAACGTATGAAAAACTGTTTTTT; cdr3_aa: CASSATEPTYEKLFF
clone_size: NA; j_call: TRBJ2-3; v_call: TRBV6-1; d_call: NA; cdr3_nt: TGTGCCAGCAGTGAAATAGATGGAGGCACAGATACGCAGTATTTT; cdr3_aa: CASSEIDGGTDTQYF
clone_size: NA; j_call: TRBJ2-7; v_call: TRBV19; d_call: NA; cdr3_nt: TGTGCCAGTAGTATTGGGAACTCCTACGAGCAGTACTTC; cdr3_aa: CASSIGNSYEQYF
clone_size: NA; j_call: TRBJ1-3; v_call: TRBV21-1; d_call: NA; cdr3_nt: TGTGCCAGCAGCAAAGACTCTGGCGGGTCCGGAAACACCATATATTTT; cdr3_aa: CASSKDSGGSGNTIYF
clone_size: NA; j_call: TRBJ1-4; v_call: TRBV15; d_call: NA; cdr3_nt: TGTGCCACCAGCAGAGATTGGCGGGCAGGGGATGAAAAACTGTTTTTT; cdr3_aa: CATSRDWRAGDEKLFF
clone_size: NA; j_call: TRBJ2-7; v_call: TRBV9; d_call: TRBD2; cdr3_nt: TGTGCCAGCAGCCGAGCCGGGGGGGGCTTCGTGTACTTC; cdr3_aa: CASSRAGGGFVYF
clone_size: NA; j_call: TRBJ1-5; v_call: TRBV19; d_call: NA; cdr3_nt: TGTGCCAGGGCGTGGGGTAAAGGAAATCAGCCCCAGCATTTT; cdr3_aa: CARAWGKGNQPQHF
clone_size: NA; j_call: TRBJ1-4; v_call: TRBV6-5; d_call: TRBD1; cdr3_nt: TGTGCCAGCGCCCCCAACCGCGGGACAGGGACCCTTCTGTTTTTT; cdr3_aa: CASAPNRGTGTLLFF
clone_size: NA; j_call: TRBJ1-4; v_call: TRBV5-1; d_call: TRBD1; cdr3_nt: TGCGCCAGCAGCCCCGGGACAGGGGGGGATGAAAAACTGTTTTTT; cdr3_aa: CASSPGTGGDEKLFF
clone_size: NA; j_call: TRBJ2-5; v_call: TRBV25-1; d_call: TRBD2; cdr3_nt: TGTGCCAGCAACGGGGGGGGCCAAGAGACCCAGTACTTC; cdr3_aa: CASNGGGQETQYF
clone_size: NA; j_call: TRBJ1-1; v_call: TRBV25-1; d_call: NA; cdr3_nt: TGTGCCAGCAGTGCAACTACATCAGGGAGATGGTTGAACACTGAAGCTTTCTTT; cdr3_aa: CASSATTSGRWLNTEAFF
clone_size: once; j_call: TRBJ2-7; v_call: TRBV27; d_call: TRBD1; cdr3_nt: TGTGCCAGCAGTCCTTGGGACAGCACCTACGAGCAGTACTTC; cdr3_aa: CASSPWDSTYEQYF
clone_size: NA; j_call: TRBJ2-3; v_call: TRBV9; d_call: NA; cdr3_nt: TGTGCCAGCAGCTCCCATGCGGGGGCCTACACAGATACGCAGTATTTT; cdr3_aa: CASSSHAGAYTDTQYF
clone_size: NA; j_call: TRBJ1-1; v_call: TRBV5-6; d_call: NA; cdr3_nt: TGTGCCAGCAGCTCAAGACCGAACACTGAAGCTTTCTTT; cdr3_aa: CASSSRPNTEAFF
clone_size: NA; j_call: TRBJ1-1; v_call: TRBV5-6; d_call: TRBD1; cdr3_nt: TGTGCCAGCAGCTATGGGACAGGGGTAGGAAACACTGAAGCTTTCTTT; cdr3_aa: CASSYGTGVGNTEAFF
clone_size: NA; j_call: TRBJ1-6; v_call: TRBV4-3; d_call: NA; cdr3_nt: TGCGCCAGCAGCTTACAAACAGGGAATTCACCCCTCCACTTT; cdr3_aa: CASSLQTGNSPLHF
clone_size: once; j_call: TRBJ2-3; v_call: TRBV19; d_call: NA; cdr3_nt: TGTGCCAGTAGTACGACCGGGGGCGAAATGCATACGCAGTATTTT; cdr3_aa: CASSTTGGEMHTQYF
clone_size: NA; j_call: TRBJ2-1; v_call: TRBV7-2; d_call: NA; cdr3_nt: TGTGCCAGCAGCTCCGATCCCCACACAGGGAACTACAATGAGCAGTTCTTC; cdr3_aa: CASSSDPHTGNYNEQFF
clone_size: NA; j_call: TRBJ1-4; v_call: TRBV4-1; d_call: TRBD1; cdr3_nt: TGCGCCAGCAGCCAAGCCGGGACAGGGGGTGGAAAACTGTTTTTT; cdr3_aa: CASSQAGTGGGKLFF
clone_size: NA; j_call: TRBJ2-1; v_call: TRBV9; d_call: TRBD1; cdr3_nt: TGTGCCAGCAGCCCAGGACAGGGCTCCTACAATGAGCAGTTCTTC; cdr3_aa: CASSPGQGSYNEQFF
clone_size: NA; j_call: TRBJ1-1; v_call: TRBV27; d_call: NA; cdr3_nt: TGTGCCACCCAAAGGGCGGTGGGCTACACTGAAGCTTTCTTT; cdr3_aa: CATQRAVGYTEAFF
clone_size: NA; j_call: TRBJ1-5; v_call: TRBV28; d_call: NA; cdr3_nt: TGTGCCAGTAGCTCACGGTCTCCCAACAATCAGCCCCAGCATTTT; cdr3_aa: CASSSRSPNNQPQHF
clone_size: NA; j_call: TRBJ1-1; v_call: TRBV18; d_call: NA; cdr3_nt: TGTGCCAGCTCACCACGGTCAAAGGACACTGAAGCTTTCTTT; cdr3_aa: CASSPRSKDTEAFF
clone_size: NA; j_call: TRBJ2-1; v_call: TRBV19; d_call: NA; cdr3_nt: TGTGCCAGTAGTATAGGTGGGGCACTCAATGAGCAGTTCTTC; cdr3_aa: CASSIGGALNEQFF
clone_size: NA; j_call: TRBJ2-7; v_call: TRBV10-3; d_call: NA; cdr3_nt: TGTGCCATAGGGGACGGACCCTACGAGCAGTACTTC; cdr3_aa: CAIGDGPYEQYF
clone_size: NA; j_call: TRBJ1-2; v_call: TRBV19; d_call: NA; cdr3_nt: TGTGCCAGTAGGTTAGCTAACTATGGCTACACCTTC; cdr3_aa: CASRLANYGYTF
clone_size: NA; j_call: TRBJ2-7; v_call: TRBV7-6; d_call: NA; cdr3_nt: TGTGCCAGCAGCTTAAATCCCGACACCAGGAGCTACGAGCAGTACTTC; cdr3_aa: CASSLNPDTRSYEQYF